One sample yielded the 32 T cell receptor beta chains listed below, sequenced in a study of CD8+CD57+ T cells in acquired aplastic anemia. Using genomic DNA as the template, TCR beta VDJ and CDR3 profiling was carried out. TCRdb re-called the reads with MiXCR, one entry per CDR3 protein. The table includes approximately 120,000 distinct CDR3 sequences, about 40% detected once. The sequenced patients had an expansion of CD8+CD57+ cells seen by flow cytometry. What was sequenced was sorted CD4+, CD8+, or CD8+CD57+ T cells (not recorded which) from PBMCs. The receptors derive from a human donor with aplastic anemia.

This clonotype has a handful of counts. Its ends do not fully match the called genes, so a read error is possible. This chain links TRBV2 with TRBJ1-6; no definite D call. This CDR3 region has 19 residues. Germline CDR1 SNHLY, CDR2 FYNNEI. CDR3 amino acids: CASSRGPQFGSSYNSPRHF. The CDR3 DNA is TGTGCCAGCAGTCGTGGGCCGCAATTCGGGAGCTCCTATAATTCACCCCGCCACTTT.

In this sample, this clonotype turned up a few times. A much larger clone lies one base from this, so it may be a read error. The CDR3 region has the DNA TGCGCCAGCAGCACGGGTGGGCATCGGACAGATACGCAGTGTTTT. It specifies CASSTGGHRTDTQCF. V is TRBV5-1 and J is TRBJ2-3; weak D call: TRBD1 (6 bases). Germline CDR1 and CDR2: SGHRS and YFSETQ. This CDR3 is 15 amino acids long.

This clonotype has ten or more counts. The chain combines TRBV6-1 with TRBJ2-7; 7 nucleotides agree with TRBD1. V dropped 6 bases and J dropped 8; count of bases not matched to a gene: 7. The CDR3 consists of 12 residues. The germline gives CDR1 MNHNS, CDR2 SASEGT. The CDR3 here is CASRLTGLQQYF. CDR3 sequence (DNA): TGTGCCAGCAGATTGACAGGGTTGCAGCAGTACTTC.

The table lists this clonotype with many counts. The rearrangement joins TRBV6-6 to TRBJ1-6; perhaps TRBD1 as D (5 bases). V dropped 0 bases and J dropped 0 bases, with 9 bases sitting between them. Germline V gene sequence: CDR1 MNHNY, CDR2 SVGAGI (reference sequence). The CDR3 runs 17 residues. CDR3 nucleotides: TGTGCCAGCAGTTACTCGGGGGGGAGCTCCTATAATTCACCCCTCCACTTT. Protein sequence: CASSYSGGSSYNSPLHF.

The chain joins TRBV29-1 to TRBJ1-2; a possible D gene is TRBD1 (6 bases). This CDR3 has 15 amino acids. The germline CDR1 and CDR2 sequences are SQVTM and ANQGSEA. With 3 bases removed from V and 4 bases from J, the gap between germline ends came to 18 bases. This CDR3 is CSVEGGSRTFYGYTF. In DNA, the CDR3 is TGCAGCGTTGAGGGGGGCTCTCGGACTTTCTATGGCTACACCTTC. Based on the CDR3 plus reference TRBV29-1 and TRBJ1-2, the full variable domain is SAVISQKPSRDICQRGTSLTIQCQVDSQVTMMFWYRQQPGQSLTLIATANQGSEATYESGFVIDKFPISRPNLTFSTLTVSNMSPEDSSIYLCSVEGGSRTFYGYTFGSGTRLTVV.

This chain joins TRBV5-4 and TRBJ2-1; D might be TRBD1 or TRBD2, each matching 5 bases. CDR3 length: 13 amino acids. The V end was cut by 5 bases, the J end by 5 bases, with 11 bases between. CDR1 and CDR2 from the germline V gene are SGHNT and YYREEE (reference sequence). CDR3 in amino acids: CASRGVLDNEQFF. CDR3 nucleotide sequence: TGTGCCAGCAGGGGGGTTCTGGACAATGAGCAGTTCTTC.

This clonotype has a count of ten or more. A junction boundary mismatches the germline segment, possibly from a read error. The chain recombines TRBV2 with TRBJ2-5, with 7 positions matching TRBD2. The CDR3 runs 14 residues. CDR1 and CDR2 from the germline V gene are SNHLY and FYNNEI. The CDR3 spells CANSEREGLETQYF. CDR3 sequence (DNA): TGTGCCAACAGTGAAAGGGAGGGTTTGGAGACCCAGTACTTC.

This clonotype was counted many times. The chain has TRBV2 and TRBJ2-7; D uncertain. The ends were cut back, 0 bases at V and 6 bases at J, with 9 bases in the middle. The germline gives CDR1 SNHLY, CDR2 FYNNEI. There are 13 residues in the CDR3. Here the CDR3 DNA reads TGTGCCAGCAGTGAAGCCAGCCGTCCCGAGCAGTACTTC. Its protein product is CASSEASRPEQYF.

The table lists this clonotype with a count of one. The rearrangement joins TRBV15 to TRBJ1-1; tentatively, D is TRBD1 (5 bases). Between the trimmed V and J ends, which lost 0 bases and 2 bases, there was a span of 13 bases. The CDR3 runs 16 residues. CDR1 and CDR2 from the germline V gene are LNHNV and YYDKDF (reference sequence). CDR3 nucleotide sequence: TGTGCCACCAGCAGAGATCTTGTGGGGGTCAACACTGAAGCTTTCTTT. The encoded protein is CATSRDLVGVNTEAFF.

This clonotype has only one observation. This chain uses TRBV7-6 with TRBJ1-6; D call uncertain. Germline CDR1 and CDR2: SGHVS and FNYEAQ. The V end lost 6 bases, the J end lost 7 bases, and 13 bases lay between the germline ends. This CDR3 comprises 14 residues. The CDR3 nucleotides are TGTGCCAGCAGTGATTGGGCAGGAAATTCACCCCTCCACTTT. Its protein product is CASSDWAGNSPLHF.

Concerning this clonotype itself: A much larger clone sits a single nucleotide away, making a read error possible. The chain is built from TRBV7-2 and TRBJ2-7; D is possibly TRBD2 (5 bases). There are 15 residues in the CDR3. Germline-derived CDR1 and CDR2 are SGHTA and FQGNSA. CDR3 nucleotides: TGTGCCAGCAGCCTCGCACCCGGGGTCCCATACGAGCGGTACTTC. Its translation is CASSLAPGVPYERYF.

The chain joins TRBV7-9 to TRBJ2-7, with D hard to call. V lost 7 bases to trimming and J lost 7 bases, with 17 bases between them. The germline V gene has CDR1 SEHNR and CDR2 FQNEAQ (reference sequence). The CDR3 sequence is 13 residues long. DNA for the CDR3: TGTGCCAGCAACTTCGCCAGGACCAATGAGCAGTACTTC. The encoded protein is CASNFARTNEQYF.

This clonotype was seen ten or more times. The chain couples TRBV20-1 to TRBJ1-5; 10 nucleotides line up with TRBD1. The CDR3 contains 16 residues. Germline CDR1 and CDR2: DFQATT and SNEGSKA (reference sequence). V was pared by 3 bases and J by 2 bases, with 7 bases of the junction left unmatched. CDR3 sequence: CSASLGTGDRNQPQHF. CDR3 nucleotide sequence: TGCAGTGCTAGCCTGGGGACAGGGGATCGCAATCAGCCCCAGCATTTT.

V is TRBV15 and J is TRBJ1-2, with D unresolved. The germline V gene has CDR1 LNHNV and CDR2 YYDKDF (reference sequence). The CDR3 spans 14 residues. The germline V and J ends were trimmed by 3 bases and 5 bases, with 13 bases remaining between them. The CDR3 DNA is TGTGCCACCAGCAGTCCGGGAACTAGTTATGGCTACACCTTC. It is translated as CATSSPGTSYGYTF.

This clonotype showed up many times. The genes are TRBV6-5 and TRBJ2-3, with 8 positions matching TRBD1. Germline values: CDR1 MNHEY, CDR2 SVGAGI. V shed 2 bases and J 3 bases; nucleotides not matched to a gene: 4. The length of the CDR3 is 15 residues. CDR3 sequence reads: CASSYIGQGTDTQYF. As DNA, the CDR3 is TGTGCCAGCAGTTACATCGGACAGGGAACAGATACGCAGTATTTT.

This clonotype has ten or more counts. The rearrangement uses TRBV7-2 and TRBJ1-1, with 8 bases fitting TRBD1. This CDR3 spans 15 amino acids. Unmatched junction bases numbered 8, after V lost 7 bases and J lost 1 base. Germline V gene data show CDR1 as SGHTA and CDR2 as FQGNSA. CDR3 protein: CASKDRVRTNTEAFF. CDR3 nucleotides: TGTGCCAGCAAGGACAGGGTAAGGACGAACACTGAAGCTTTCTTT.

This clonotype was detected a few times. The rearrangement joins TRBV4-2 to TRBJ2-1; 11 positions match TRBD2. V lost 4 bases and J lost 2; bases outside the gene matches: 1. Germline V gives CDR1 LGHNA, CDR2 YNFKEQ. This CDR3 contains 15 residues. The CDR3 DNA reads TGTGCCAGCAGCCTAGCGGGAGGGGCCTACAATGAGCAGTTCTTC. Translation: CASSLAGGAYNEQFF.

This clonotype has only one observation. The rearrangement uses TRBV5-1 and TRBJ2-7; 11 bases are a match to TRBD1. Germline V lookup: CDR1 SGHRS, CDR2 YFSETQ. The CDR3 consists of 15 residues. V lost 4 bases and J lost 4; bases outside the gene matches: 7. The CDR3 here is CASSLGTGGEYEQYF. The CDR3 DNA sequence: TGCGCCAGCAGCCTAGGGACAGGGGGTGAATACGAGCAGTACTTC. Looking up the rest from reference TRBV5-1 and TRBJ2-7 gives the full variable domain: KAGVTQTPRYLIKTRGQQVTLSCSPISGHRSVSWYQQTPGQGLQFLFEYFSETQRNKGNFPGRFSGRQFSNSRSEMNVSTLELGDSALYLCASSLGTGGEYEQYFGPGTRLTVT.

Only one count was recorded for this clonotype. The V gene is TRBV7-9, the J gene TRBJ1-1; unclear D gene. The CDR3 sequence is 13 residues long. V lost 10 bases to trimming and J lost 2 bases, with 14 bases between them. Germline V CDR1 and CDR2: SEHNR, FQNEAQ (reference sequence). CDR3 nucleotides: TGTGCCACCCGGCCTGGGCCAAACACTGAAGCTTTCTTT. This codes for CATRPGPNTEAFF.

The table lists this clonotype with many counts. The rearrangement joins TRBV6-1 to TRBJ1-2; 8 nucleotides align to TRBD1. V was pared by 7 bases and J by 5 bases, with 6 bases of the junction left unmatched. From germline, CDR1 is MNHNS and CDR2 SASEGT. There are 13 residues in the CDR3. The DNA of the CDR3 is TGTGCCAGCAACCGCGACAGGGGATATGGCTACACCTTC. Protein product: CASNRDRGYGYTF.

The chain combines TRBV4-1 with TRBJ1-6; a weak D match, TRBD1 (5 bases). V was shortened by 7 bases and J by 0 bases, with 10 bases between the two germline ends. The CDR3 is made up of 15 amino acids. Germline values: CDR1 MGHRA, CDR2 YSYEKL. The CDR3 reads CASMTDSSYNSPLHF. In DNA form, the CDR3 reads TGCGCCAGCATGACAGACAGCTCCTATAATTCACCCCTCCACTTT.

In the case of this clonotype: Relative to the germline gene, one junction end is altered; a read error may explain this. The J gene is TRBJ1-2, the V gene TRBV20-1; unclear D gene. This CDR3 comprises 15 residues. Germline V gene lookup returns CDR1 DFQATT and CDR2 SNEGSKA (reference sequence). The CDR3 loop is CSARDGVGLYYGYTF. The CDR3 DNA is TGCAGTGCTAGAGACGGGGTCGGATTATACTACGGCTACACCTTC.

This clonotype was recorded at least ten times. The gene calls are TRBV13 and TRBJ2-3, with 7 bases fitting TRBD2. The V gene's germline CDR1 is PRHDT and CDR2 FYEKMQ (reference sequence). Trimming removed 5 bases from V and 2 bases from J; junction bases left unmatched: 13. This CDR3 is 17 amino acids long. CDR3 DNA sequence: TGTGCCAGCAGCCCCCTCCCCTCTAGCGGCTTCACAGATACGCAGTATTTT. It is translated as CASSPLPSSGFTDTQYF.

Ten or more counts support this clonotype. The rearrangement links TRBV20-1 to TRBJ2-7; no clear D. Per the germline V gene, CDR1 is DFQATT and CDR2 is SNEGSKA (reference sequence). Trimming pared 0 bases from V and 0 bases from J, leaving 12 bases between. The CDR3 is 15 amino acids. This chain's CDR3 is CSARDGRLVSYEQYF. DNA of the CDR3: TGCAGTGCTAGAGATGGGCGGTTAGTCTCCTACGAGCAGTACTTC.

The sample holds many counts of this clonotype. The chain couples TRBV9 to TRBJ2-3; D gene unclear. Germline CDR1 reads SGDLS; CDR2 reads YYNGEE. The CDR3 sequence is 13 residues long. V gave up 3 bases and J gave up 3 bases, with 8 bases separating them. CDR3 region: CASSDGGTDTQYF. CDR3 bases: TGTGCCAGCAGCGACGGTGGGACAGATACGCAGTATTTT.

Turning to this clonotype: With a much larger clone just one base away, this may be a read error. The CDR3 DNA reads TGTGCCATCAGTGCGTTGGGACAGGGCGGCTCCTACGAGCAGTACTTC. It codes for CAISALGQGGSYEQYF. The V call is TRBV10-3, the J call TRBJ2-7; 9 bases line up with TRBD1. Trimming at V came to 4 bases and at J to 0 bases, leaving 7 bases not matched to a gene. CDR3 length: 16 residues. CDR1 is ENHRY, CDR2 SYGVKD, per germline.

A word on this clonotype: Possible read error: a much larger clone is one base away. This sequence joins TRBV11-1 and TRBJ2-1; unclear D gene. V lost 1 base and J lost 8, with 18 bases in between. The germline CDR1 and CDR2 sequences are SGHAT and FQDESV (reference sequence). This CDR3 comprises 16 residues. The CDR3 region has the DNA TGTGCCAGCAGCTTAGAATCTGGCTTAGGGTCTCATGAGCAGTTCTTC. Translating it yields CASSLESGLGSHEQFF.

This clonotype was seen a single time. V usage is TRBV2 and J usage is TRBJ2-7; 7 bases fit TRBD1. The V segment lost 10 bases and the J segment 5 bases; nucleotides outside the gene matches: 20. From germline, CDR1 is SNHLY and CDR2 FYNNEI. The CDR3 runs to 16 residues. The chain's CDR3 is CANSGRPRGTEDEQYF. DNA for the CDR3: TGTGCCAACAGCGGCCGACCTAGAGGGACAGAAGACGAGCAGTACTTC. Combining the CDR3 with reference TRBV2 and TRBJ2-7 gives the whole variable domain EPEVTQTPSHQVTQMGQEVILRCVPISNHLYFYWYRQILGQKVEFLVSFYNNEISEKSEIFDDQFSVERPDGSNFTLKIRSTKLEDSAMYFCANSGRPRGTEDEQYFGPGTRLTVT.

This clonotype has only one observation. CDR3 loop: CAISGTEQETQYF. The CDR3 DNA reads as TGTGCCATCAGTGGGACAGAACAAGAGACCCAGTACTTC. V gene TRBV10-3 combines with J gene TRBJ2-5, with D possibly matching TRBD1 (6 bases). This CDR3 spans 13 amino acids. V was trimmed by 4 bases and J by 2 bases, leaving 8 bases between them. The germline V gene encodes CDR1 ENHRY and CDR2 SYGVKD.

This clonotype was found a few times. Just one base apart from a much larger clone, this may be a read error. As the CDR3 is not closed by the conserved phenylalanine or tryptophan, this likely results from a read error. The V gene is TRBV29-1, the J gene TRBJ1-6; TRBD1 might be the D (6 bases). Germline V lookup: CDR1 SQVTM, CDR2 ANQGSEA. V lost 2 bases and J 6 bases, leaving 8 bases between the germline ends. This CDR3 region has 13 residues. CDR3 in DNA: TGCAGCGTTGAAACAGGGTTTAATTCACCCCTCCACCTT. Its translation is CSVETGFNSPLHL.

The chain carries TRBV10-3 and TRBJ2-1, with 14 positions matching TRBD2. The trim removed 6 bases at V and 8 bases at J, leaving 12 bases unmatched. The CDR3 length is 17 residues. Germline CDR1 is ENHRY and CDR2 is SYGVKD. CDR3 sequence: CAISIGTSGGTSDEQFF. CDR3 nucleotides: TGTGCCATCAGCATCGGGACTAGCGGGGGCACCAGTGATGAGCAGTTCTTC.

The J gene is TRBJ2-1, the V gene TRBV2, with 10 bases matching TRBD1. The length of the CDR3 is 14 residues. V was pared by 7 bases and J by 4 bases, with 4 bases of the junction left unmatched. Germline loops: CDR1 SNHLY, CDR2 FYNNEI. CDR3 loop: CASMGGQGYNEQFF. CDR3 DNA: TGTGCCAGCATGGGGGGACAGGGGTACAATGAGCAGTTCTTC.